Listed below are T cell receptor beta chains from one sample, sequenced in a study of blood T cell repertoires in COVID-19. Repertoires were generated with immunoSEQ multiplex PCR, while TCRdb's copy carries only in-frame clones and drops some. The sample contains about 250,000 clones, 86% of which appear only once. Source material: peripheral blood. The receptor set was obtained from an elderly woman with COVID-19, enrolled during active disease. CDR3s leave out the opening cysteine and the closing phenylalanine or tryptophan. Fields, in order: J gene, V gene, CDR3 length, CDR3 protein.

J gene: TRBJ2-1; V gene: TRBV6-2/TRBV6-3; CDR3 length: 12; CDR3 protein: ASSPDSYDNEQF
J gene: TRBJ1-4; V gene: TRBV7-2; CDR3 length: 14; CDR3 protein: ASSLWRASRDEKLF
J gene: TRBJ1-2; V gene: TRBV9; CDR3 length: 12; CDR3 protein: ASSAPQASYGYT
J gene: TRBJ1-1; V gene: TRBV29-1; CDR3 length: 10; CDR3 protein: SAAAGGTEAF
J gene: TRBJ1-1; V gene: TRBV28; CDR3 length: 13; CDR3 protein: ASSANRGRNTEAF
J gene: TRBJ2-2; V gene: TRBV13; CDR3 length: 17; CDR3 protein: ASSSNWGLAGADTGELF
J gene: TRBJ2-2; V gene: TRBV27; CDR3 length: 13; CDR3 protein: ASSYTGQNTGELF
J gene: TRBJ2-1; V gene: TRBV7-2; CDR3 length: 13; CDR3 protein: ASKGGTGFYNEQF
J gene: TRBJ1-1; V gene: TRBV7-9; CDR3 length: 12; CDR3 protein: ASSRTGAFTEAF
J gene: TRBJ2-1; V gene: TRBV11-3; CDR3 length: 12; CDR3 protein: ASSSGFDYNEQF
J gene: TRBJ1-1; V gene: TRBV6-5; CDR3 length: 13; CDR3 protein: ASSYSEQKNTEAF
J gene: TRBJ2-3; V gene: TRBV5-1; CDR3 length: 13; CDR3 protein: ASSLYGDRTDTQY
J gene: TRBJ2-2; V gene: TRBV13; CDR3 length: 14; CDR3 protein: ASSLLAGAQTGELF
J gene: TRBJ2-5; V gene: TRBV5-1; CDR3 length: 11; CDR3 protein: ASRTENQETQY
J gene: TRBJ2-1; V gene: TRBV18; CDR3 length: 14; CDR3 protein: ASSPSWGGAYNEQF
J gene: TRBJ1-5; V gene: TRBV10-3; CDR3 length: 15; CDR3 protein: AISESIGPASGQPQH